The clone carrying this T cell receptor beta chain was counted between two and nine times. What it binds is not known. TCRdb's table, derived via immunoSEQ multiplex PCR, lists solely in-frame clones and lacks some. This sample has more than 60,000 clones, with around 70% found just once. This record belongs to a study of vaccination effects on CD4 cells after COVID-19. Scientists isolated CD4+ T cells after a roughly 9-day culture period ended. Each participant was administered two doses of either the BNT162b2 or the mRNA-1273 vaccine. There are 17 residues in the CDR3. The V gene lost 1 base and the J gene lost 3 bases, with 16 bases spanning the gap. Germline values: CDR1 MDHEN, CDR2 SYDVKM.

This chain links TRBV28 with TRBJ1-3, with a weak D call TRBD1 (6 bases). This receptor was identified in a human donor who received a COVID-19 vaccine. Sequences were derived from CD4+ T cells from PBMCs cultured without peptide, sampled after COVID-19 vaccination. The CDR3 DNA follows: TGTGCCAGCAGTTTATTTAGTCAGGGGCTAGATGGAAACACCATATATTTT. This translates into CASSLFSQGLDGNTIYF.